The present T cell receptor beta chain was sequenced within a study of shared clonotypes between healthy human individuals. Healthy and HIV-negative, the adult donors had no recent acute infections or vaccinations. Memory CD4+ cells were the fraction left after CD45RA+ naive selection. The germline CDR1 and CDR2 sequences are KGHSH and LQKENI. V shed 8 bases, J shed 1 base, and the junction held 13 bases outside the gene matches. CDR3 length equals 16 residues. Execution of the assay was at deep level. Profiled with immunoSEQ multiplex PCR; TCRdb holds only in-frame clones, not every one. The data show some 2,400,000 clones, with nearly 97% seen just once and around 0.13% held by the top ten.

The chain combines TRBV18 with TRBJ1-1, with 7 bases fitting TRBD1. The source is a man aged 18 to 30 in good health. Sequenced sample: naive CD4+ T cells sorted from blood. Subset described: CD45RA+ positively selected. CDR3 DNA sequence: TGTGCCAGCCCCACCGTAGGGACAGCACAGAACACTGAAGCTTTCTTT. Its protein product is CASPTVGTAQNTEAFF. The variable domain in full, completed from reference TRBV18 and TRBJ1-1, reads NAGVMQNPRHLVRRRGQEARLRCSPMKGHSHVYWYRQLPEEGLKFMVYLQKENIIDESGMPKERFSAEFPKEGPSILRIQQVVRGDSAAYFCASPTVGTAQNTEAFFGQGTRLTVV.